This T cell receptor (beta chain) was retrieved from a study of naive and memory T cell subsets (dated by TCRdb to 2016 to 2017). About the investigation overall: According to the figure summarizing the samples, there were 10 or so blood donors, 7 tuberculin skin test biopsies and 3 saline control biopsies. Skin biopsies were taken from tuberculin skin test sites or from saline-injected control sites and were processed for RNA extraction as described before. PCR2 was typically run as a SYBR Green qPCR and stopped at a set threshold, although low-input samples could use end-point PCR of around 6 cycles instead. The paper's findings and limits, for the study overall: The larger number of TCRs found at tuberculin skin test sites was interpreted as T cell infiltration of a delayed type IV hypersensitivity reaction. The paper did not give details of skin biopsy collection and RNA processing, instead referencing earlier studies for those details. TCR sequences were reportedly recovered from both skin biopsy types, with far more TCRs at tuberculin skin test sites. The RNA-based method was acknowledged to be potentially sensitive to changes in TCR transcripts with T cell activation and differentiation.

Turning to this clonotype: Which antigen it targets is not known. No much larger clonotype is one base removed from it; base qualities were not supplied.

Taken from cysteine to phenylalanine, the CDR3 has 17 residues. The retained sequence is limited to the CDR3, 51 bases, with the frame set at the first base. CDR1 and CDR2, per the germline V gene (reference sequence), are SGHNT and YYREEE. The germline V end is reduced by 4 bases and the J end by 7 bases; junction bases left unmatched: 13. Per the publication, the treatment or condition label means: skin biopsy from PPD injection site in Mantoux-positive individual. A robust, sensitive protocol for the amplification, sequencing and analysis of TCRs was described in the study, in which 3' ligation of a UMI-containing oligonucleotide to TCR cDNA was used. The tuberculin skin test biopsies were taken from PPD-injected sites in individuals who had a positive Mantoux test. Before reverse transcription, total RNA that had not been cell sorted was treated with RQ1 DNase, with a target input of about 1 to 1000 ng. Libraries were prepared from skin biopsies and whole blood so that pipeline robustness could be tested in samples in which T cells form a minority population.

Library generation was performed with UMI-ligation and nested PCR. The ligated cDNA was amplified in four rounds of PCR with nested alpha and beta constant region primers together with the SP2 primer. For the blood and skin samples, TCR RNA was reverse transcribed with SuperScript IV using primers for the alpha and beta constant regions. Using T4 RNA ligase 1, an oligonucleotide carrying both the Illumina SP2 primer and a UMI was ligated onto the 3' end of the cDNA. To prevent hairpin formation, the 12-nucleotide UMI was made up of two random hexamers with an eight-base spacer between them. TCR alpha and beta chain libraries were processed separately from the second PCR onward, with dual indexing for multiplexing. After pooling, the indexed libraries were analyzed by capillary electrophoresis and sequenced on either an Illumina MiSeq or NextSeq. PhiX DNA at roughly 4.5-8% was added to the libraries to raise base diversity and improve cluster recognition. Regarding the original processing steps: Demultiplexor pulled UMIs out of read 2, joined the UMIs with the TCR sequence from read 1, and separated reads according to sample indices. Decombinator identified V and J genes and V-J junctions and gave each TCR a five-part identifier that included V and J deletions. Collapsinator used UMIs to correct sequencing errors and PCR amplification heterogeneity, yielding UMI-based abundance per TCR. Identifiers were converted to nucleotide sequence by CDR3Translator and translated to amino acids, and CDR3 regions were extracted on the basis of terminal motifs. After normalization to the amount of input RNA, error-corrected alpha and beta TCR counts from blood and skin were compared. Using fastp at Q25 and MiXCR, TCRdb reprocessed the public reads and kept productive beta chains. Identical CDR3 protein sequences are pooled into one entry, listed with their most common genes and DNA. These V and J calls derive from TCRdb rather than the authors' analysis. The sample has about 30,000 distinct CDR3 sequences on record, about 6.7% of them singletons. About 3.1% of the sample rests with the top ten.

This TCR derives from an adult in good health. The chain is assembled from TRBV5-4 and TRBJ2-2; TRBD2 fits 10 bases in the junction. The sequences come from skin, collected from a tuberculin skin test site. The encoded CDR3 is CASSPELERGGIGELFF. The nucleotide sequence reads as follows: TGTGCCAGCAGCCCCGAATTGGAGCGGGGGGGTATCGGGGAGCTGTTTTTT.